What follows describes a single TCR beta chain. Its antigen remains unknown. CDR1 and CDR2 from the germline V gene are SGHNT and YYREEE (reference sequence). V was cut by 1 base and J by 1 base, with 9 bases left in between. This CDR3 has 14 amino acids. The record originates from a study of cytomegalovirus exposure and HLA in healthy donors. Study-wide background: For the approximately 400 genotyped donors, more than 65% fell within the Caucasian-associated ancestry cluster. Points from the study as a whole: In a later analysis, HLA-associated TCR beta chains were more clonally expanded than equally common others.

PCR employed 60 Vbeta and 13 Jbeta primers. The repertoire was sequenced with immunoSEQ multiplex PCR; TCRdb's copy has only in-frame clones and lacks some. The sample yields roughly 250,000 clones, about 66% seen once. Source material: PBMCs. The sequence was collected from a female donor in good health and CMV-seronegative. This chain joins TRBV5-4 and TRBJ2-7; D is uncertain. In nucleotides, the CDR3 is TGTGCCAGCAGCTTGAGCGCCGGATCCTACGAGCAGTACTTC. It codes for CASSLSAGSYEQYF.